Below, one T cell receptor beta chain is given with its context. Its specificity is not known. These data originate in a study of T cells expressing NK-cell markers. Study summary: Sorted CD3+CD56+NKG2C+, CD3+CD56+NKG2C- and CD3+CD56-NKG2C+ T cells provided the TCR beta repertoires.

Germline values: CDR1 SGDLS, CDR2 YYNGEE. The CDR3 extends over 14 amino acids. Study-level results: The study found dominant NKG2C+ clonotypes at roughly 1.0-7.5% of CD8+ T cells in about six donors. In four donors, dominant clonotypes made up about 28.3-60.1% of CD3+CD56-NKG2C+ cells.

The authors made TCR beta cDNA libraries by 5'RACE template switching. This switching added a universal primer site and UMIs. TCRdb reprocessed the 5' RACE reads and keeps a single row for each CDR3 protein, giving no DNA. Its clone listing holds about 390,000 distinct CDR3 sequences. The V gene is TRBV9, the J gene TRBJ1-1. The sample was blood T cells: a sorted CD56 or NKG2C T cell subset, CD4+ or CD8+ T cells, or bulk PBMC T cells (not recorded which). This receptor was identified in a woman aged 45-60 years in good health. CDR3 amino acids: CASSVLLGITEAFF.